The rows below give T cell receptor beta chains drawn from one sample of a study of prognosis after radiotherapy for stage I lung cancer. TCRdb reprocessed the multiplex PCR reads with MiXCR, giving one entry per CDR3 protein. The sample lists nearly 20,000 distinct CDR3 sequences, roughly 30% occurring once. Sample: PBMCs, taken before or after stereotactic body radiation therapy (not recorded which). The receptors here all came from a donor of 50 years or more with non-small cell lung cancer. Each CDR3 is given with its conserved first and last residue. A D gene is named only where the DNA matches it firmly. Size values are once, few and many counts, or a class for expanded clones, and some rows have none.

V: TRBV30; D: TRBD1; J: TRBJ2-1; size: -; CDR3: CARKPFRGREQFF; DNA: TGTGCCCGGAAACCGTTCAGGGGGCGAGAGCAGTTCTTC
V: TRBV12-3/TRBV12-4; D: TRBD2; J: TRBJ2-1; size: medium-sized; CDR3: CATQAGDYNEQFF; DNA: TGTGCCACACAAGCGGGAGACTACAATGAGCAGTTCTTC
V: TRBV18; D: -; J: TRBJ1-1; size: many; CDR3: CASSPPTGMMATEAFF; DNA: TGTGCCAGCTCACCCCCCACAGGAATGATGGCCACTGAAGCTTTCTTT
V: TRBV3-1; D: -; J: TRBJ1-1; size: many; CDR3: CASSQELRNTEAFF; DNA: TGTGCCAGCAGCCAAGAGTTAAGGAACACTGAAGCTTTCTTT
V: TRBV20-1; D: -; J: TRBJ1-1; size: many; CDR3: CSAPDRGTEAFF; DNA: TGCAGTGCTCCAGATAGGGGCACTGAAGCTTTCTTT
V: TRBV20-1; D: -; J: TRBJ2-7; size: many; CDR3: CSARPTSEEQYF; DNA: TGCAGTGCTAGACCGACTTCGGAGGAGCAGTACTTC
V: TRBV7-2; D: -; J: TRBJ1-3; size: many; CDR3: CASSLGIVTGNTIYF; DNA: TGTGCCAGCAGCTTAGGGATTGTGACTGGAAACACCATATATTTT
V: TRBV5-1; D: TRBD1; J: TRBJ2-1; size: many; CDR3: CASSKGGTYNEQFF; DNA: TGCGCCAGCAGCAAAGGGGGCACGTACAATGAGCAGTTCTTC
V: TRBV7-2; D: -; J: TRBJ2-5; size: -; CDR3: CASLAYDETQYF; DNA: TGTGCCAGCTTAGCTTACGACGAGACCCAGTACTTC
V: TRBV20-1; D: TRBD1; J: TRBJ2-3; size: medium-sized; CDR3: CSALRDRVDGAQYF; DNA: TGCAGTGCTCTAAGAGACAGGGTGGATGGTGCGCAGTATTTT
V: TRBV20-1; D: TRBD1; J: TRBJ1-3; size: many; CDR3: CSAREGTGVNTIYF; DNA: TGCAGTGCTAGGGAAGGGACAGGGGTAAACACCATATATTTT
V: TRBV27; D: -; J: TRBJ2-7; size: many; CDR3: CASSSWGLPAEQYF; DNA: TGTGCCAGCAGTTCGTGGGGCTTACCCGCCGAGCAGTACTTC
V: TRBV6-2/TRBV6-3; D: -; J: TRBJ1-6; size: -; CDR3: CACSYTGGNSPLHF; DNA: TGTGCCTGCAGTTACACTGGGGGCAATTCACCCCTCCACTTT
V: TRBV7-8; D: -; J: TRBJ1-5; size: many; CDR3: CASSPAAGSNQPQHF; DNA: TGTGCCAGCAGCCCAGCCGCCGGTAGCAATCAGCCCCAGCATTTT
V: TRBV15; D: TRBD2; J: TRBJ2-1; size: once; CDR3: CATSVGTSGGNEQFF; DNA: TGTGCCACCAGCGTTGGGACTAGCGGGGGGAATGAGCAGTTCTTC
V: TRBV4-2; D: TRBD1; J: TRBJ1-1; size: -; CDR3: CASSQRDRGGPEAFF; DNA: TGTGCCAGCAGTCAACGGGACAGGGGAGGACCAGAAGCTTTCTTT
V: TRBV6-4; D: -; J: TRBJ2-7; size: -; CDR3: CASSEIHGEVSYEQYF; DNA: TGTGCCAGCAGTGAAATACATGGCGAGGTCTCCTACGAGCAGTACTTC
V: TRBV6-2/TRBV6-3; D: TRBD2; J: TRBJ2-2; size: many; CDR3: CASRGLAGGPGTGELFF; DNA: TGTGCCAGCAGGGGACTAGCGGGAGGGCCGGGCACCGGGGAGCTGTTTTTT
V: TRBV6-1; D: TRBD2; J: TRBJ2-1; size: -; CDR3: CASSEGTGGDEQFF; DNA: TGTGCCAGCAGTGAAGGTACGGGAGGGGATGAGCAGTTCTTC
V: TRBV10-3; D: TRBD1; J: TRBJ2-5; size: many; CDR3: CAISSPGGSETQYF; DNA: TGTGCCATAAGTTCTCCAGGGGGTTCAGAGACCCAGTACTTC
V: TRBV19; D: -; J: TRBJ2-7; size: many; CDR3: CASSNRVDEQYF; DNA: TGTGCCAGTAGCAACAGGGTTGACGAGCAGTACTTC
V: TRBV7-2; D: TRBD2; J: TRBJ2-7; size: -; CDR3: CASSLVYATSGRIKYEQYF; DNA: TGTGCCAGCAGCTTAGTATATGCGACTAGCGGGAGGATTAAATACGAGCAGTACTTC
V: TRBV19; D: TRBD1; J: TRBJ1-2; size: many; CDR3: CASSSQGVANYGYTF; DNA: TGTGCCAGTAGTAGTCAGGGGGTAGCTAACTATGGCTACACCTTC
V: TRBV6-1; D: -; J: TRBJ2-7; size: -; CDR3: CASSHTGPEREQYF; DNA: TGTGCCAGCAGCCATACCGGGCCTGAGAGGGAACAGTACTTC
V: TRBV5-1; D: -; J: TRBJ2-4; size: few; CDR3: CASSLDGLAKNIQYF; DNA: TGCGCCAGCAGCTTGGACGGGCTAGCCAAAAACATTCAGTACTTC
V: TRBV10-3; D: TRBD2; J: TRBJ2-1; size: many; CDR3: CAISGLAGGVLYNEQFF; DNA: TGTGCCATCAGTGGACTAGCGGGAGGGGTCTTGTACAATGAGCAGTTCTTC
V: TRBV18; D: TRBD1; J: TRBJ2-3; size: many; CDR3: CASSPRTGGTDTQYF; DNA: TGTGCCAGCTCACCACGCACAGGGGGTACAGATACGCAGTATTTT
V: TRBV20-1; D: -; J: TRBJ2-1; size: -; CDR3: CSAQSDPENNEQLF; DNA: TGCAGTGCCCAGTCTGACCCCGAAAACAATGAGCAGCTCTTC
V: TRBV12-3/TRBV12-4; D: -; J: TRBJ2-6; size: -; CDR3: CASRGRDMWANVLTF; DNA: TGTGCCAGCAGAGGCCGGGACATGTGGGCCAACGTCCTGACTTTC
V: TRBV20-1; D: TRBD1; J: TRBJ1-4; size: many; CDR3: CSAPNLGQGAFATNEKLFF; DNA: TGCAGTGCCCCAAACCTTGGACAGGGGGCGTTTGCAACTAATGAAAAACTGTTTTTT
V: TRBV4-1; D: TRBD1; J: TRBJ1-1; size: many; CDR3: CASSQGRGREDTEAFF; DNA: TGCGCCAGCAGCCAAGGAAGGGGGCGCGAGGACACTGAAGCTTTCTTT
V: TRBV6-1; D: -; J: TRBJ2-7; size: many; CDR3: CASRSPNSGFINEQYF; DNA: TGTGCCAGCAGATCACCAAATTCCGGGTTCATCAACGAGCAGTACTTC
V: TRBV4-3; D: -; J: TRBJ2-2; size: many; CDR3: CASRERGNGELFF; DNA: TGCGCCAGCAGAGAGAGGGGCAACGGGGAGCTGTTTTTT
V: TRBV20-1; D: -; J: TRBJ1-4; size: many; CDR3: CSASPRGGRTSEKLFF; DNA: TGCAGTGCTAGTCCCCGAGGGGGAAGGACAAGTGAAAAACTGTTTTTT
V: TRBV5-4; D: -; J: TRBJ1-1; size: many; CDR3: CASRSVGDTEAFF; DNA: TGTGCCAGCAGGTCGGTGGGGGACACTGAAGCTTTCTTT
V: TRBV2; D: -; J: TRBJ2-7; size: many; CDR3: CASRKPGEQYF; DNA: TGTGCCAGCAGGAAACCGGGCGAGCAGTACTTC
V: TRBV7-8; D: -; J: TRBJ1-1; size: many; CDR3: CASSRTVLEAFF; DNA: TGTGCCAGCAGCCGCACCGTTCTTGAAGCTTTCTTT
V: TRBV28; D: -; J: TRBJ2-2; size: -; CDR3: CTSSSPFLGSKTTGELFF; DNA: TGTACCAGCAGTTCTCCCTTCTTGGGGTCCAAAACCACCGGGGAGCTGTTTTTT
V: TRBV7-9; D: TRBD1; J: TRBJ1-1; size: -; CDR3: CASSLSLGTGNMNNEAFF; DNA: TGTGCCAGCAGCTTAAGTCTCGGGACAGGTAATATGAACAATGAAGCTTTCTTT
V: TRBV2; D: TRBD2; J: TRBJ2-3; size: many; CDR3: CASSWEGPDTQYF; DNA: TGTGCCAGCAGTTGGGAGGGCCCAGATACGCAGTATTTT
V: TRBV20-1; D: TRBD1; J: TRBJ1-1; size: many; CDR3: CSARARGTAYNTEAFF; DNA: TGCAGTGCTAGGGCCCGCGGGACAGCGTACAACACTGAAGCTTTCTTT
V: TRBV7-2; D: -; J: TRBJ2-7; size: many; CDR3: CASLDASSYEQYF; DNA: TGTGCCAGCCTGGACGCGAGCTCCTACGAGCAGTACTTC
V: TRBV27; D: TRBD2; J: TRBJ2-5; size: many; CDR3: CASSVLAGGWETQYF; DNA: TGTGCCAGCAGTGTTCTAGCGGGAGGATGGGAGACCCAGTACTTC
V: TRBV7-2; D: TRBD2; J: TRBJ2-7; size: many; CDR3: CASSFSPSGGSSYEQYF; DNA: TGTGCCAGCAGCTTTAGCCCTAGCGGAGGGAGCTCCTACGAGCAGTACTTC
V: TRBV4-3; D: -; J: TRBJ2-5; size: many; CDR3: CASSQDRGLGGFEETQYF; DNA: TGCGCCAGCAGCCAAGATAGGGGCTTGGGAGGTTTTGAAGAGACCCAGTACTTC
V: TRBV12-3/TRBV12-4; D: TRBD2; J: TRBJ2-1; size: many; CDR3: CASRGPGGTYNEQFF; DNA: TGTGCCAGCAGGGGGCCGGGAGGGACTTACAATGAGCAGTTCTTC
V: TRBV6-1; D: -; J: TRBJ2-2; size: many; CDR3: CASRSDKTGELFF; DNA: TGTGCCAGCAGGTCCGACAAAACCGGGGAGCTGTTTTTT
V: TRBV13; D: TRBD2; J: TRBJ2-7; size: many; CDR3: CASSLGTGTSTHF; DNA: TGTGCCAGCAGCTTAGGGACCGGGACTAGCACGCACTTC
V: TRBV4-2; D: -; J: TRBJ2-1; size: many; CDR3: CASSQVGYEQFF; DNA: TGTGCCAGCAGCCAAGTCGGCTATGAGCAGTTCTTC
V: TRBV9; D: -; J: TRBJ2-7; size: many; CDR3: CASSPGTYEQYF; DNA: TGTGCCAGCAGCCCGGGAACCTACGAGCAGTACTTC
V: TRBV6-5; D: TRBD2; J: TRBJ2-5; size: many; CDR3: CASSSESSGSLRETQYF; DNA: TGTGCCAGCAGTTCCGAGAGTAGCGGGAGCCTTAGAGAGACCCAGTACTTC
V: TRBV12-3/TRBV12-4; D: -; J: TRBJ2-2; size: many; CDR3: CASSLQRTSANTGELFF; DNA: TGTGCCAGCAGTTTACAGCGGACATCTGCGAACACCGGGGAGCTGTTTTTT
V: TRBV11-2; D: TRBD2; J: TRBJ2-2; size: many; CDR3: CASIASGRVTGELFF; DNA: TGTGCCAGCATTGCTAGCGGGAGGGTAACCGGGGAGCTGTTTTTT
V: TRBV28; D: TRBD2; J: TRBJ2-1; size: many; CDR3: CASSLSGGPFF; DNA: TGTGCCAGCAGTTTGAGCGGGGGGCCGTTCTTC
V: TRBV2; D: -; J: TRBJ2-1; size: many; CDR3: CASKLASYNEQFF; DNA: TGTGCCAGCAAATTGGCCTCCTACAATGAGCAGTTCTTC
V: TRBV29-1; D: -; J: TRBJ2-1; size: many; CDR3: CSVEAQGGYNEQFF; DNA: TGCAGCGTTGAAGCCCAGGGTGGCTACAATGAGCAGTTCTTC
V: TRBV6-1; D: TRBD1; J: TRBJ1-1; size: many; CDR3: CASTDRDDTEAFF; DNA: TGTGCCAGCACCGACAGGGATGACACTGAAGCTTTCTTT
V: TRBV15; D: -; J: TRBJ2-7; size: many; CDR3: CATSRDLRTYEQYF; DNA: TGTGCCACCAGCAGAGATCTAAGAACCTACGAGCAGTACTTC
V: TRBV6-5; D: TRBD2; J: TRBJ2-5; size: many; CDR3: CASRASGTWKETQYF; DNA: TGTGCCAGCAGAGCTAGCGGGACATGGAAAGAGACCCAGTACTTC
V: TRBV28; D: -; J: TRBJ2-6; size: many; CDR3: CASSKTVSGANVLTF; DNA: TGTGCCAGCAGTAAAACAGTCTCTGGGGCCAACGTCCTGACTTTC